This TCR beta chain is drawn from a study of T cell responses to AZD1222 COVID-19 vaccine. Overall study findings and caveats: Most donors were white British, females outnumbered males, and clonal diversity was possibly underestimated.

As to this clone: The antigen is unknown.

Profiling relied on immunoSEQ multiplex PCR, and the TCRdb table lists in-frame clones only, not all of them. This table holds about 79,000 clones, 92% found once. This material consisted of peripheral blood, taken on day 0 of MenACWY control vaccination. This sequence was found in an adult in good health.

This CDR3 is CAPFGHPYNEQFF. The CDR3 DNA reads as TGTGCTCCCTTTGGACACCCCTACAATGAGCAGTTCTTC. The V call is TRBV7-7, the J call TRBJ2-1, with a tentative D call TRBD1 (5 bases). The CDR3 extends over 13 amino acids. Germline CDR1 and CDR2: SSHAT and FNYEAQ (reference sequence).